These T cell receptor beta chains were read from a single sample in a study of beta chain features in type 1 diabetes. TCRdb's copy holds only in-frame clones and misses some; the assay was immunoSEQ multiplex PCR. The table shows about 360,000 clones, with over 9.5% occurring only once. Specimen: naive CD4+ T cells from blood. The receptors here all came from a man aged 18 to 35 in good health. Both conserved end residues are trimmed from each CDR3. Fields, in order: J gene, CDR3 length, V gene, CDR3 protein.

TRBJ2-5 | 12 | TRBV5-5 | ASSQLRGKETQY
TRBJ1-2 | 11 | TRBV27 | ASTAQPTGGYT
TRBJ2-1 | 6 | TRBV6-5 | APGEQF
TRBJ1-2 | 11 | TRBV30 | AWSGTVLGGYT
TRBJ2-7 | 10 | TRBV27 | ASGTDSYEQY
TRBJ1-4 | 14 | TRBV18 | ASSRSRRGDGEKLF
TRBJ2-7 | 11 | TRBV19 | ASATGGRGEQY
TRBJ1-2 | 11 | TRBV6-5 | ASSHRDNYGYT
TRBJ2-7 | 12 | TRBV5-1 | ASSFTVEFYEQY
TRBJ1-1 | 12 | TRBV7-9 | ASSLPARDTEAF
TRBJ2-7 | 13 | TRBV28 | ASSVSGLAGVEQY
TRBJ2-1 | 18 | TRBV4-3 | ASSQNTGTSGGRRHNEQF
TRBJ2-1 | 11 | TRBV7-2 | ASSFAGVWEQF
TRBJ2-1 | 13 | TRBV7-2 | ASSLELAGYNEQF